Included here is one T cell receptor (beta chain) sequence, with context. The antigen it recognizes is unknown. No base qualities exist here, and no much larger clone lies one base off it. The data stem from a study of blood T cell repertoires in COVID-19 (dated by TCRdb to the early 2020s). About the investigation overall: Collaborator samples came from the United States, Italy and Spain and covered acute and convalescent phases of COVID-19. Nearly every sample came with metadata listing a de-identified subject ID, COVID-19 status, age in years and sex. The prospective study material was composed of cDNA or gDNA derived from T cells, B-cell-depleted T cells, or PBMCs. Samples were obtained from the ongoing ImmuneRACE study (first 160 participants) and from 1,200 or so subjects provided by 6 global collaborators. A freely available public database, intended as a resource for researchers studying the immune response to SARS-CoV-2, is where the repertoires were released. Deeply sampled blood TCRbeta repertoires from subjects exposed to, actively infected with, or recovered from COVID-19 were included in the dataset. HLA class I and class II types, where available, came from metadata supplied by the sample provider rather than from assay-based typing.

Clipping removes 2 bases from V and 0 bases from J, with 10 as the unmatched junction base count. Taken from cysteine to phenylalanine, the CDR3 has 18 residues. CDR3 DNA only is kept here, 54 bases in frame from base 1. Taken from the germline V gene (reference sequence), the CDR1 and CDR2 loops are SEHNR and FQNEAQ. Overall study outcomes, separate from this receptor: Clinical and demographic metadata were provided uncurated, with the amount varying by source and participant.

The immunoSEQ Assay, a bias-controlled multiplex PCR, was used to amplify TCRbeta CDR3 regions from genomic DNA. The original methods were these. The number of nucleated cells in each sample was estimated by amplification of reference gene primers within the assay. Sequence reads were collapsed and filtered to measure the absolute abundance of every unique TCRbeta CDR3 rearrangement. For each sample, productive Simpson clonality was calculated by taking the square root of Simpson's diversity index across productive rearrangements. Held by TCRdb, this immuneACCESS table contains in-frame sequences only and omits some clones. Under half of the omission traces to an unresolved V gene where checked; the cause of the rest is unknown. That table supplies the V and J calls and clone size; D and trimming were determined from the DNA. In this sample the table shows almost 65,000 clones, approximately 88% of which occur a single time. The ten largest clones represent roughly 43% of the sample.

One collaborating source in Seattle enrolled patients while the patients were actively infected and followed the patients over time throughout the course of disease. Collaborating institutions collected whole blood in K2EDTA tubes following their own protocols. Collaborator samples were shipped for TCRbeta analysis as frozen whole blood, isolated PBMCs, or DNA extracted from either sample type. The sequence joins TRBV7-9 to TRBJ1-1, with 9 middle bases fitting TRBD1. Source material: peripheral blood. The origin of this receptor is a woman aged 55-75 years with COVID-19, enrolled during active disease. The DNA reads as follows: TGTGCCAGCAGCTTACCGAGAATAACAGGGGGCTTGAACACTGAAGCTTTCTTT. Its translation is CASSLPRITGGLNTEAFF. Supplemented by the reference TRBV7-9 and TRBJ1-1 proteins around the CDR3, the complete variable domain is DTGVSQNPRHKITKRGQNVTFRCDPISEHNRLYWYRQTLGQGPEFLTYFQNEAQLEKSRLLSDRFSAERPKGSFSTLEIQRTEQGDSAMYLCASSLPRITGGLNTEAFFGQGTRLTVV.